Here is one T cell receptor beta chain with its context. Its specificity is unknown. Data came from immunoSEQ multiplex PCR; TCRdb stores just in-frame clones and leaves some out. The data contain more than 250,000 clones, 80% to 90% of them seen just once; the ten biggest clones take up more than 2.5%. These data come from a study of Ad26.COV2.S vaccination and SARS-CoV-2 variants. Study as a whole: Ad26.COV2.S arm of COV1001 included the donor. Overall study results and limits: Vaccinees and placebo recipients showed similar non-spike TCR breadth. Placebo recipients showed lower spike-specific TCR breadth than vaccinees.

Treatment reported: around 19 received Ad26.COV2.S at low or high dose, single or two shots; roughly 5 received placebo; per-sample allocation not given. The samples were gathered on day 63 after the first injection of vaccine or placebo. Based in Boston, the donor was an adult of 18-55 years. Germline V gene lookup returns CDR1 MDHEN and CDR2 SYDVKM. This CDR3 is built from 16 residues. The V gene lost 5 bases and the J gene lost 1 base, with 18 bases spanning the gap. The sequence was collected from a person between 18 and 65 years old who received the Ad26.COV2.S COVID-19 vaccine or a placebo. The chain joins TRBV28 to TRBJ2-7; unclear D gene. The starting material was peripheral blood, obtained in a trial of Ad26.COV2.S vaccine versus placebo. Here the CDR3 reads CASSPPSRWLSYEQYF. The CDR3 coding sequence is TGTGCCAGCAGTCCCCCCAGCAGGTGGCTTTCCTACGAGCAGTACTTC. Based on the CDR3 plus reference TRBV28 and TRBJ2-7, the full variable domain is DVKVTQSSRYLVKRTGEKVFLECVQDMDHENMFWYRQDPGLGLRLIYFSYDVKMKEKGDIPEGYSVSREKKERFSLILESASTNQTSMYLCASSPPSRWLSYEQYFGPGTRLTVT.